This T cell receptor (beta chain) was identified during a study of post-analysis software for immune sequencing data. Findings of the study overall: When patients were compared with controls, five TRBV segments were more frequent, TRBV5-6, TRBV5-1 and TRBV20-1 among them.

As to this clonotype: No antigen is known for it.

The CDR3 totals 13 residues. J gave up 7 bases and V 5 bases, and 8 bases lay outside the gene matches. In germline, CDR1 is SGHVS, CDR2 FQNEAQ. cDNA libraries of TCR beta carried unique molecular identifiers. From the PCR reads, TCRdb called clonotypes with MiXCR, one entry per CDR3 protein. The repertoire holds about 430,000 distinct CDR3 sequences, with roughly 40% as singletons. The TCR sequence derives from a girl aged 2-9 years with multiple sclerosis. The chain employs TRBV7-8 and TRBJ2-7; TRBD1 matches 7 bases. Sample: blood. The DNA of the CDR3 is TGTGCCAGCAGCCCTCCGACAGGGCCGGAGCAGTACTTC. Its translation is CASSPPTGPEQYF.